This T cell receptor (beta chain) is drawn from a study of cytomegalovirus exposure and HLA in healthy donors. Whole-study results and caveats: Common viral pathogens seemed to be connected with several of the most significant clusters, according to a later analysis. Despite most TCR sequences being rare, some public TCRs occurred in many donors. Association of a missense DCLRE1C variant with TCR beta V- and J-gene trimming was reported in a later analysis.

A note on this clone: Its antigen is unidentified.

CDR1 is SGHNT and CDR2 is YYREEE in the germline V gene (reference sequence). The CDR3 spans 14 residues. Trimming took off 7 bases at V and 3 bases at J, with 17 bases between the two ends. The study sampled nominally healthy donors, though unrecorded immune exposures were likely. PCR employed 60 Vbeta and 13 Jbeta primers. Assay: immunoSEQ multiplex PCR; the TCRdb copy retains only in-frame clones and omits some. The sample shows 130,000 or so clones, 73% of them seen only once. The V and J genes are TRBV5-4 and TRBJ2-7, with D possibly being TRBD2 (6 bases). The source is a woman aged 40 to 50 in good health and CMV-seropositive. The sequencing input was PBMCs. The CDR3 sequence is CASSGTGPLYEQYF. As DNA, the CDR3 is TGTGCCAGCTCCGGGACTGGACCGCTCTACGAGCAGTACTTC.